The source of this TCR beta chain is a study of neurological immune-mediated disorders. TCRdb recomputed calls from the 5' RACE reads with MiXCR, one row per CDR3 protein. The sample has tens of thousands of distinct CDR3 sequences; roughly a tenth are singletons. This clonotype was recorded at least ten times. Germline-derived CDR1 and CDR2 are SEHNR and FQNEAQ (reference sequence). V was clipped by 0 bases and J by 5 bases, with 1 base between them. This CDR3 contains 11 residues. As to time point: longitudinal time-point 1 (baseline). PBMCs stored at -80 C, 2 million in total, were the source of the unsorted libraries.

The V and J genes are TRBV7-9 and TRBJ1-2; D not certain. The sample taken for sequencing was PBMCs. This TCR was sampled from a man aged 25-45 years in good health. The CDR3: CASSLAYGYTF. Here the CDR3 DNA reads TGTGCCAGCAGCTTAGCTTATGGCTACACCTTC. Drawing the rest from reference TRBV7-9 and TRBJ1-2, the complete variable domain is DTGVSQNPRHKITKRGQNVTFRCDPISEHNRLYWYRQTLGQGPEFLTYFQNEAQLEKSRLLSDRFSAERPKGSFSTLEIQRTEQGDSAMYLCASSLAYGYTFGSGTRLTVV.